This entry describes one T cell receptor beta chain. There is no known antigen for this receptor. Within one base of it there is no much larger clone, and no base qualities were kept. To be included, a participant needed at least one PBMC sample from before ART initiation plus at least two post-ART samples. Every participant with HIV received treatment in the United States of America. Before DNA extraction, cryopreserved samples of roughly 0.9-11 million PBMC were thawed and then washed. At the time of the earliest PBMC sample, participants with HIV were aged between roughly 20 and 60 years. Each participant contributed PBMC samples from 1-4 timepoints before ART initiation and 2-8 timepoints after ART initiation, with a median of 7 samples. Serial HIV viral load, CD4+ T-cell count, ART history and demographic data were obtained for every participant. Genomic DNA was extracted from unsorted PBMC with a Qiagen kit on a QIAcube, with processing performed in batches of 12 samples.

The immunoSEQ hsTCRB v3.0 assay was used at survey level resolution to sequence the TRB variable region. The targeted TRB sequencing depth was about 40,000-55,000 T-cell genomes per sample. TRB libraries were pooled and sequenced on an Illumina MiSeq using a v3 150-cycle kit. The original methods were these. Repertoire analysis ran in R within a reproducible Nextflow workflow covering QC, data transformation and analysis. LymphoSeq2, an R package for AIRR-Seq data exploration, was used to implement custom analyses. A handful of samples that produced fewer than 5000 total TRB sequences were removed, so 188 HIV repertoires were analyzed. Among the roughly 190 retained HIV repertoires, 55 to 60 were collected before ART initiation and about 130 were collected after ART initiation. Repertoires were downsampled to 5000 TRB nucleotide sequences, and summary statistics were averaged over 100 downsampling iterations. Only TRB sequences with CDR3 regions of at least seven amino acids were retained for analysis. Diversity was assessed using a clonality score derived from Shannon entropy and using the Gini coefficient. In repertoire networks, the top 5000 CDR3 amino acid sequences were linked whenever an edit distance of one separated two sequences. For TRB CDR3 amino acid sequences, GLIPH2 was used to predict antigen specificity groups and MHC restriction. To flag known associations with CMV, EBV, HIV or tissue antigens, CDR3 amino acid sequences were compared against VDJdb and McPAS-TCR. Pre-ART, post-ART and control groups were compared with Wilcoxon signed-rank tests and Holm-Bonferroni correction. The table was pulled from immuneACCESS by TCRdb, which kept in-frame rearrangements only. Such tables lose some clones; where checked, under half of the loss comes from unresolved V genes, and the rest has no known cause. V, J and clone size derive from that table, while D and trimming were established from the DNA sequence. The sample records fewer than 30,000 clones, 87% of which are singletons. Of the sample, around 8.7% is held by the ten largest clones.

The sample originates from a study of long-term antiretroviral therapy in people with HIV (dated by TCRdb to 2021 to 2024). The study in broad terms: The earliest samples were collected about a decade before the 2015 WHO recommendation for immediate ART, when ART was typically delayed until CD4 counts fell. This retrospective serial study examined whether starting ART and sustained HIV suppression were associated with changes in the composition and diversity of the TRB repertoire in peripheral blood. A total of around 190 cryopreserved PBMC samples came from a few dozen adults with confirmed HIV infection and were collected serially over a mean of roughly six years (range 1-12). Of the roughly 30 participants with HIV, approximately twelve were female. No cross-contamination during QIAcube processing turned up in test extractions that ran a monoclonal T-cell line alongside 33 polyclonal samples.

Study-wide findings and limitations: Inferences about post-ART repertoire changes are limited because no data were available on ART adherence, viral resistance or therapy changes. HIV repertoires had narrower CDR3 length ranges than controls, and the network structure suggested an antigen-experienced repertoire that shifted only slightly toward naive after ART. The samples span the years 2004 to 2017, and the ART regimens used at that time may not be as effective as current regimens. Owing to limited PBMC availability, only the TCR beta chain was sequenced, without alpha chain pairing. ART initiation was associated with a significant increase in TRB diversity, but diversity stayed significantly below transplant donor controls even after long-term ART. Because pre-ART samples had limited cell numbers, unsorted PBMC were profiled rather than sorted CD4+ and CD8+ T cells. The repertoire was dominated across all time points by expanded TRB clones identified before ART initiation, although this dominance was seen to fluctuate and to decrease in many PLHIV after ART.

The source is a man aged 45-60 years with HIV. The source material was unsorted PBMCs, sampled 1.8 years before starting antiretroviral therapy.

CDR3 sequence: CASSLGEVVAVDYEQYF. In nucleotide form, the sequence is TGTGCCAGCAGCTTAGGGGAGGTTGTAGCAGTAGACTACGAGCAGTACTTC. The chain is made from TRBV7-9 and TRBJ2-7, with TRBD2 perhaps the D gene, on 6 matching bases. CDR1 and CDR2 (SEHNR, FQNEAQ) derive from the germline V gene (reference sequence). The cysteine opens and the phenylalanine closes a CDR3 of 17 amino acids. This entry keeps only the CDR3 DNA: 51 bases, framed from base 1. V lost 1 base and J lost 3 bases; the stretch between them is 19 bases long.